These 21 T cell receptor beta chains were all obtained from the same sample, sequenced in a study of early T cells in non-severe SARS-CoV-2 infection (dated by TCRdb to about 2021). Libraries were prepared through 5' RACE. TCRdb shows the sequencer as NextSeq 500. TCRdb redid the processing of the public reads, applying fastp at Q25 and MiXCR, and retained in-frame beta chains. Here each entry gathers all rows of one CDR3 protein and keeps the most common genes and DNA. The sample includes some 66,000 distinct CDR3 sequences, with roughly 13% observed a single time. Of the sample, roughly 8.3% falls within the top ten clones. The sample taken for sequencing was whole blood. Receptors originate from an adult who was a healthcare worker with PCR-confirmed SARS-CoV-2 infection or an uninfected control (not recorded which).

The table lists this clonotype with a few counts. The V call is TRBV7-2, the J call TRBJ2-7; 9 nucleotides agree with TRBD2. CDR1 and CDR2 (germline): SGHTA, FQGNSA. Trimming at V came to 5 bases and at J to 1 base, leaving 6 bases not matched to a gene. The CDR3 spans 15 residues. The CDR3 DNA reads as TGTGCCAGCAGCGGAAGCGGGAGGAAATCCTACGAGCAGTACTTC. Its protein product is CASSGSGRKSYEQYF.

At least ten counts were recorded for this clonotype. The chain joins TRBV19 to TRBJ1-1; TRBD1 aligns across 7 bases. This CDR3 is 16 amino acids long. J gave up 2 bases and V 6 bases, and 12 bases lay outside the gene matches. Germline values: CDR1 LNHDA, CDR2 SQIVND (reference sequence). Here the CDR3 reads CASSPGGTVPNTEAFF. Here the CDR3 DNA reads TGTGCCAGTAGCCCAGGGGGGACGGTACCAAACACTGAAGCTTTCTTT.

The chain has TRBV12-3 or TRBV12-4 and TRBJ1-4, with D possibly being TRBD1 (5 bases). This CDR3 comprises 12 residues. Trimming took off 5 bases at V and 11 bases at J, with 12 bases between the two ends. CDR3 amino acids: CASSLDIRKLFF. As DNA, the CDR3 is TGTGCCAGCAGTCTGGACATAAGGAAACTGTTTTTT.

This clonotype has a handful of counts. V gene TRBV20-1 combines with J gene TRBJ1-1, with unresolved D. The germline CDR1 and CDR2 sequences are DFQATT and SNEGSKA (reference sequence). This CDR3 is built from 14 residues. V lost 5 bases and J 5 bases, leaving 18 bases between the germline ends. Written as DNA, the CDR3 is TGCAGTGCTGTCCACATCTGGGGTGGGACTGAAGCTTTCTTT. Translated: CSAVHIWGGTEAFF.

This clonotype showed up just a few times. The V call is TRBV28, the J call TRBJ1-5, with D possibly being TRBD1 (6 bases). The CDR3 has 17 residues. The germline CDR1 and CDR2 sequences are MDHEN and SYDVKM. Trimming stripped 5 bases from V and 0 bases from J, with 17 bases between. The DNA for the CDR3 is TGTGCCAGCAGTCGACCACAGGGAATTCGTAGCAATCAGCCCCAGCATTTT. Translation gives CASSRPQGIRSNQPQHF.

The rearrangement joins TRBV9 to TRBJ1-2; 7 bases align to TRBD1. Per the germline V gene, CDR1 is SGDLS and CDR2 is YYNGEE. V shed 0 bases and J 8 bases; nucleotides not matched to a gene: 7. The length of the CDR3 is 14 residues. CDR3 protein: CASSVVDRDGGYTF. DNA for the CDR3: TGTGCCAGCAGCGTAGTTGACAGGGACGGCGGCTACACCTTC.

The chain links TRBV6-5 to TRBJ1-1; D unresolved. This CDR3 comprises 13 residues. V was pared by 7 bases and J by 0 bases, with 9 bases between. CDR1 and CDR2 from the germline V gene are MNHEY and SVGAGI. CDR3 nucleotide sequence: TGTGCCAGCAAGTTACGCATGAACACTGAAGCTTTCTTT. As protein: CASKLRMNTEAFF.

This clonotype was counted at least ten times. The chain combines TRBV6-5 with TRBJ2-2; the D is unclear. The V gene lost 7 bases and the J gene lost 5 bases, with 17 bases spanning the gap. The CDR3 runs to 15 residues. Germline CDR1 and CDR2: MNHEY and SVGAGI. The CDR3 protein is CASTLDSVRTGELFF. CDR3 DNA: TGTGCCAGCACCTTAGACTCGGTTAGGACCGGGGAGCTGTTTTTT.

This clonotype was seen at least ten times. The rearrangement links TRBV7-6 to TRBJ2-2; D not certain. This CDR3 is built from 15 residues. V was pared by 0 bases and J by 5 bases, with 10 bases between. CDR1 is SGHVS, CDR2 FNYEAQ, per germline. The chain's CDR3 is CASSLAGPGTGELFF. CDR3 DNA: TGTGCCAGCAGCTTAGCCGGTCCTGGGACCGGGGAGCTGTTTTTT.

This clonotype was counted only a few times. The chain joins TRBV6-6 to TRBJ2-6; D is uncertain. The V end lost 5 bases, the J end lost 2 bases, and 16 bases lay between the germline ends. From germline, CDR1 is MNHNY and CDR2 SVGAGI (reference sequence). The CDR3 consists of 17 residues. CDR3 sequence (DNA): TGTGCCAGCAGTGGGCCTACGTTCCCTGCTGGGGCCAACGTCCTGACTTTC. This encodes CASSGPTFPAGANVLTF.

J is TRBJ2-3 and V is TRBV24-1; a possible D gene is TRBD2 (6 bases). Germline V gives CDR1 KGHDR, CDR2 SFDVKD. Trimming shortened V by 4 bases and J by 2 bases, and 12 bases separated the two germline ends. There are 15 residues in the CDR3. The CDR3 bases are TGTGCCACCAGTGAACCTGCGGGGTACACAGATACGCAGTATTTT. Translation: CATSEPAGYTDTQYF.

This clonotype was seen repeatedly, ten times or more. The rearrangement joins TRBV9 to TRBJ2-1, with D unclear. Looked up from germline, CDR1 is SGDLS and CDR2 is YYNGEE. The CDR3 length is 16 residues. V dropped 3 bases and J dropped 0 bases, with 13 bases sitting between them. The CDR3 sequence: CASSADPRSSYNEQFF. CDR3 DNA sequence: TGTGCCAGCAGCGCCGACCCTAGGAGCTCCTACAATGAGCAGTTCTTC. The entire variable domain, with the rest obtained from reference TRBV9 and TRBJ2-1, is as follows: DSGVTQTPKHLITATGQRVTLRCSPRSGDLSVYWYQQSLDQGLQFLIQYYNGEERAKGNILERFSAQQFPDLHSELNLSSLELGDSALYFCASSADPRSSYNEQFFGPGTRLTVL.

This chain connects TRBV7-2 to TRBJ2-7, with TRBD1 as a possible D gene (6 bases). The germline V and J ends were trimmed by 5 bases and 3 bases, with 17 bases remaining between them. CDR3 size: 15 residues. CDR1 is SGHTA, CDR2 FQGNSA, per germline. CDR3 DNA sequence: TGTGCCAGCAGCGTCAGCACAGGGACGAGCTACGAGCAGTACTTC. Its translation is CASSVSTGTSYEQYF.

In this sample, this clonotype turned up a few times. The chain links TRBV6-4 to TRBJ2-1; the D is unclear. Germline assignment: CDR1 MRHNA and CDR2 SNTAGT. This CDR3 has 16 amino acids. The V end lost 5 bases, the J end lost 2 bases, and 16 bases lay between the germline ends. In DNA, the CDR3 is TGTGCCAGCAGTAGAGACTCCCGCCAACCCTACAATGAGCAGTTCTTC. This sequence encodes CASSRDSRQPYNEQFF.

The CDR3 DNA reads TGCAGCGTTGAGAATCCCGCGGGTGTGCAGTACTTC. Translating gives CSVENPAGVQYF. V gene TRBV29-1 combines with J gene TRBJ2-7, with TRBD2 as a possible D gene (5 bases). The germline V and J ends were trimmed by 3 bases and 9 bases, with 15 bases remaining between them. CDR3 length equals 12 residues. The germline gives CDR1 SQVTM, CDR2 ANQGSEA.

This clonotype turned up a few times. The CDR3: CASSVTGTSGSTAYEQYF. CDR3 nucleotides: TGTGCCAGCAGTGTGACCGGGACTAGCGGGAGTACTGCCTACGAGCAGTACTTC. V gene TRBV6-2 or TRBV6-3 combines with J gene TRBJ2-7, with 14 positions matching TRBD2. The junction had 11 bases not matched to a gene; V was cut back by 5 bases and J by 2 bases. Per the germline V gene, CDR1 is MNHEY and CDR2 is SVGEGT. The CDR3 spans 18 residues.

CDR3 nucleotides: TGCAGTGCTAGCCAGACAGGGCGAGAGCAGTACTTC. Its translation is CSASQTGREQYF. The gene calls are TRBV20-1 and TRBJ2-7, with 7 bases fitting TRBD1. Per germline, CDR1 DFQATT and CDR2 SNEGSKA (reference sequence). The CDR3 length is 12 residues. The V segment lost 3 bases and the J segment 7 bases; nucleotides outside the gene matches: 6.

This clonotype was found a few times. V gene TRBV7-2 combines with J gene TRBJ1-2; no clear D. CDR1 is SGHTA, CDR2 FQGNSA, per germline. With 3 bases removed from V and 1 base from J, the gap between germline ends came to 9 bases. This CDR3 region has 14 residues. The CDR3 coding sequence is TGTGCCAGCAGCTTGGACGGAATTAACTATGGCTACACCTTC. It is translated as CASSLDGINYGYTF.

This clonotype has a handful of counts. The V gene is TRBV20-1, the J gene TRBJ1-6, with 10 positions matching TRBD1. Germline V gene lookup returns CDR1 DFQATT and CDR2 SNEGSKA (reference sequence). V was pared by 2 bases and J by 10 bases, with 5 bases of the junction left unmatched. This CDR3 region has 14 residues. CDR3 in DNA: TGCAGTGCTAGATTGACAGGGGGCGGATCACCCCTCCACTTT. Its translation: CSARLTGGGSPLHF.

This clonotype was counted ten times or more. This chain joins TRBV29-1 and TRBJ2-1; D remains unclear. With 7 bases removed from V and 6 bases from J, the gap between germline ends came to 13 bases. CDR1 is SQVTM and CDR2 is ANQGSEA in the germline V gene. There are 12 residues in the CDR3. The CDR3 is CSAEHSSNEQFF. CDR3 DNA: TGCAGCGCCGAGCACAGTTCCAATGAGCAGTTCTTC.

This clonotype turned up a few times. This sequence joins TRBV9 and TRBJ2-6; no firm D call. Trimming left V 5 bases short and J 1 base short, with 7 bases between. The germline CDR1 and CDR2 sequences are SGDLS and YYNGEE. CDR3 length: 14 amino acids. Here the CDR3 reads CASRARSGANVLTF. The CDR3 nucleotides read TGTGCCAGCAGAGCGAGGTCTGGGGCCAACGTCCTGACTTTC.